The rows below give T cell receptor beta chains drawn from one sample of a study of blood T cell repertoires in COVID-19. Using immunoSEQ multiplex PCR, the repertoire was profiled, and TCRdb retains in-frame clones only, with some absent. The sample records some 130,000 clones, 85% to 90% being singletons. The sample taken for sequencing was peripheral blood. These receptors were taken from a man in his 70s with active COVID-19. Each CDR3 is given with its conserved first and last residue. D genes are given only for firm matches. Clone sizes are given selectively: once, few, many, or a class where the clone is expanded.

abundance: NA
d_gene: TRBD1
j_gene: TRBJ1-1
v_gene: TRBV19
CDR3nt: TGTGCCAGTAGTTCGACAGGGGGCCCTGCGATGAACACTGAAGCTTTCTTT
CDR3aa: CASSSTGGPAMNTEAFF

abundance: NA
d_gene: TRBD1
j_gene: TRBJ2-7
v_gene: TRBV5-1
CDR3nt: TGCGCCAGCAAGGGACAGGCGTTGTACGAGCAGTACTTC
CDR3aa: CASKGQALYEQYF

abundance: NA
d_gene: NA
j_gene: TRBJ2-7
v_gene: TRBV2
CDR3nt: TGTGCCAGCATAGTGGGAGGCTACGAGCAGTACTTC
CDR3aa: CASIVGGYEQYF

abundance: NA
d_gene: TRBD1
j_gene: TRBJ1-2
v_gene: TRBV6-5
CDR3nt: TGTGCCAGCAGTTACTTACCGGGACAGAGAAACTATGGCTACACCTTC
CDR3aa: CASSYLPGQRNYGYTF

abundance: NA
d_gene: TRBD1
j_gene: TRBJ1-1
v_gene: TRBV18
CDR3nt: TGTGCCAGCTCACCCGGGACAGGGAGGGCCACTGAAGCTTTCTTT
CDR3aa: CASSPGTGRATEAFF

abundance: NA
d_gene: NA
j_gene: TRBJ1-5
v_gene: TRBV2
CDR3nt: TGTGCCTCGGCGGGGGGCCATAGCAATCAGCCCCAGCATTTT
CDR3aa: CASAGGHSNQPQHF

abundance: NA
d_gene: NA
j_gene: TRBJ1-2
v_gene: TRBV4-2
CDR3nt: TGTGCCAGCAGCCAAGATTTAGCCCTTAGACAGGCCGACCTCTATGGCTACACCTTC
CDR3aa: CASSQDLALRQADLYGYTF

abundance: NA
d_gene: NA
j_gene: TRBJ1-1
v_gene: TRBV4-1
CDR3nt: TGCGCCAGCAGCCAAGTGAGTCTGAACACTGAAGCTTTCTTT
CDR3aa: CASSQVSLNTEAFF

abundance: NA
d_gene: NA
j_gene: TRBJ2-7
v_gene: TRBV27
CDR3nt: TGTGCCAGCAGTTTATCAAGGACAGACCTCTCCTACGAGCAGTACTTC
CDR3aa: CASSLSRTDLSYEQYF

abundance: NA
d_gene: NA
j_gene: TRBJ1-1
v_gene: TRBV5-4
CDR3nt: TGTGCCAGCACCTCCGGGGGGGGCCAAGGAGCTTTCTTT
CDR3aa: CASTSGGGQGAFF

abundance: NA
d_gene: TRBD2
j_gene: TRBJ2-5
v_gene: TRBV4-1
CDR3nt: TGCGCCAGCAGCCAGACTAGCGGGGGCCAAGAGACCCAGTACTTC
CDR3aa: CASSQTSGGQETQYF

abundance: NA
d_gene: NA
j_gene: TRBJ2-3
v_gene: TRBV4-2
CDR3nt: TGTGCCAGCAGCCGGGTCGAGGGGGGCACAGATACGCAGTATTTT
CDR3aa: CASSRVEGGTDTQYF

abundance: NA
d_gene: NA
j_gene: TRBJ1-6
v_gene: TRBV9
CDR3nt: TGTGCCAGCAGCGTAGATCCCAGGAATAATTCACCCCTCCACTTT
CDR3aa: CASSVDPRNNSPLHF

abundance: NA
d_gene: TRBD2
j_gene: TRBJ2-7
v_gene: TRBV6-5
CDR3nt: TGTGCCAGCACCAGCCCGGGGGGGGCTTACGAGCAGTACTTC
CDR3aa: CASTSPGGAYEQYF

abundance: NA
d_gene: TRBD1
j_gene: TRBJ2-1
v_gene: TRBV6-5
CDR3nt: TGTGCCAGCAGTTCCGACAGGGTCAATGAGCAGTTCTTC
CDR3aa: CASSSDRVNEQFF

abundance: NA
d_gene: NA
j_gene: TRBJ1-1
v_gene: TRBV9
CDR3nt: TGTGCCAGCAGCGACGGACAGACGAACACTGAAGCTTTCTTT
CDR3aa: CASSDGQTNTEAFF

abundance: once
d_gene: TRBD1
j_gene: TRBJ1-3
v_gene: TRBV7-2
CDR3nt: TGTGCCAGCAGCTTAGGGGGGAGGACAGGCTCTGGAAACACCATATATTTT
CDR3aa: CASSLGGRTGSGNTIYF

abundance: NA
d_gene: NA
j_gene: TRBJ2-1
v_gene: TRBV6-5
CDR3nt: TGTGCCAGCAGTTACCCTGGCGCAGGGATCAATGAGCAGTTCTTC
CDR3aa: CASSYPGAGINEQFF

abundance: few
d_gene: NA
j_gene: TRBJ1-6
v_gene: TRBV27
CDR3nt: TGTGCCAGCAGTTTCACGAGTAACTCCTATAATTCACCCCTCCACTTT
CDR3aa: CASSFTSNSYNSPLHF

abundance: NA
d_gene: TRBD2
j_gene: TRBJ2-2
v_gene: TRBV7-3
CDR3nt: TGTGCCAGCAGCTTGGGTTCGACTAGCGGGCAAAACACCGGGGAGCTGTTTTTT
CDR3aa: CASSLGSTSGQNTGELFF

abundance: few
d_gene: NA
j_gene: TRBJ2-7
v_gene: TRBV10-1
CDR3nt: TGCGCCAGCAGTTCAGGAGGGGCCTACGAGCAGTACTTC
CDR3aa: CASSSGGAYEQYF

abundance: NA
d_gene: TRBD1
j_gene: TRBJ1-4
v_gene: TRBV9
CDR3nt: TGTGCCAGCAGCGTAGGGACAGGGATTAATGAAAAACTGTTTTTT
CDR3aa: CASSVGTGINEKLFF

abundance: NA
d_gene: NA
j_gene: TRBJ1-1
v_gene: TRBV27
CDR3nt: TGTGCCAGCAGTTTCCTTGCCCGGGGAGCTGAAGCTTTCTTT
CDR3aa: CASSFLARGAEAFF

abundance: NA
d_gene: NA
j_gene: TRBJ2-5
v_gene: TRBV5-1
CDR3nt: TGCGCCAGCAGCTTGGAGCCTTCACAAGAGACCCAGTACTTC
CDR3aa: CASSLEPSQETQYF

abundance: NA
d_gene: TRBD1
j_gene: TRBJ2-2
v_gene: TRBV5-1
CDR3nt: TGCGCCAGCAGGAGGGACAGCCGGAACACCGGGGAGCTGTTTTTT
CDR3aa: CASRRDSRNTGELFF

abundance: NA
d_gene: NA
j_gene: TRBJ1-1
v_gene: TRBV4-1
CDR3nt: TGCGCCAGCAGCCAAGGGGCCCAGAACACTGAAGCTTTCTTT
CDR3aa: CASSQGAQNTEAFF

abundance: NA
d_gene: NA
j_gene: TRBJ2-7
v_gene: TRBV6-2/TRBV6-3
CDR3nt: TGTGCCAGCAGTGCTAAACTAGGCTACGAGCAGTACTTC
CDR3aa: CASSAKLGYEQYF

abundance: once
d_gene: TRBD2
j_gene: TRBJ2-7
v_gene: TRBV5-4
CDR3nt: TGTGCCAGCAGCCAATTCCTAATAGCGGGAGTTAACTACGAGCAGTACTTC
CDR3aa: CASSQFLIAGVNYEQYF

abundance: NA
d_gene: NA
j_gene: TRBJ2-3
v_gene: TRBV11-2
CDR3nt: TGTGCCAGCAGCCTGGCGGGAACCGATACGCAGTATTTT
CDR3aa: CASSLAGTDTQYF

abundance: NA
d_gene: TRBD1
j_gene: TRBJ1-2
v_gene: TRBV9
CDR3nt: TGTGCCAGCAGCACAGCGACAGGGGGCGACTATGGCTACACCTTC
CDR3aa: CASSTATGGDYGYTF

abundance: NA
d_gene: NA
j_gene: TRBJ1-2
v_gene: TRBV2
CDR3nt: TGTGCCAGCAGGGAGGGAAGGATCTACTATGGCTACACCTTC
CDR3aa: CASREGRIYYGYTF

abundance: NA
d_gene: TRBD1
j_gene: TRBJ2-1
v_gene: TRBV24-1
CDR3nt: TGTGCCACCAGTGCGACAGGGGTCTCCTACAATGAGCAGTTCTTC
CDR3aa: CATSATGVSYNEQFF

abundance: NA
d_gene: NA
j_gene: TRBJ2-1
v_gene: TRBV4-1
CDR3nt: TGCGCCAGCAGCCAGGCCTTGCCTAATGAGCAGTTCTTC
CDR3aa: CASSQALPNEQFF

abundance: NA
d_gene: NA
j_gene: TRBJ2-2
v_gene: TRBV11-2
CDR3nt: TGTGCCAGCAGCTCGTACTCAGGGAAGAACACCGGGGAGCTGTTTTTT
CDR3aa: CASSSYSGKNTGELFF

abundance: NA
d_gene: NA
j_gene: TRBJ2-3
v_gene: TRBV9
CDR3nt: TGTGCCAGCAGCGTAGTTGGGGGGAGTTACGATACGCAGTATTTT
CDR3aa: CASSVVGGSYDTQYF

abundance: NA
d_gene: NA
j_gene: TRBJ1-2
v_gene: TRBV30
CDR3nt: TGTGCCTGGAGCGGGAGGGGTAACTATGGCTACACCTTC
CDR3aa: CAWSGRGNYGYTF

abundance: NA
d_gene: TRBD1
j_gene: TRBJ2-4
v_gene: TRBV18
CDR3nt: TGTGCCAGCTCACCTGGGGGAAGAGGACAGGGGGCTCAAAACATTCAGTACTTC
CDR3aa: CASSPGGRGQGAQNIQYF

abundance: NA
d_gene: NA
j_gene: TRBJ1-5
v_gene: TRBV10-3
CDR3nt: TGTGCCATCAGTCCATCCCCGGCGGGCAATCAGCCCCAGCATTTT
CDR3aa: CAISPSPAGNQPQHF

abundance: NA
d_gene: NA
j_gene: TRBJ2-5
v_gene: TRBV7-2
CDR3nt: TGTGCCAGCAGCTTAGCGGGACTTGGTGAGACCCAGTACTTC
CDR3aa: CASSLAGLGETQYF

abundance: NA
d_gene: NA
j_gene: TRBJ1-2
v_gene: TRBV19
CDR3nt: TGTGCCAGTAGTGACGACAGCCTCTATGGCTACACCTTC
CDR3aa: CASSDDSLYGYTF

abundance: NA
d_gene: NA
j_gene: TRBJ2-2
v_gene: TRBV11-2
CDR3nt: TGTGCCAGCAGCTTAGAAGGCGGGAAGAACACCGGGGAGCTGTTTTTT
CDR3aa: CASSLEGGKNTGELFF

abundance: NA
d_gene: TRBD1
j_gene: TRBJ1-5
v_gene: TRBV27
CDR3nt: TGTGCCAGCGGATTACAGGGGGATCAGCCCCAGCATTTT
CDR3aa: CASGLQGDQPQHF

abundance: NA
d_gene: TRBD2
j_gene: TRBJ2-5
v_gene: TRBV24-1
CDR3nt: TGTGCCACCGCGGTTCTAGCGGGAGGGCAGGAGACCCAGTACTTC
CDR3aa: CATAVLAGGQETQYF

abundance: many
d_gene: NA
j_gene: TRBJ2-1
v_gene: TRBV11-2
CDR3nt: TGTGCCAGCAGCTCGATGCAGGGGACCACACCACGAGACGAGCAGTTCTTC
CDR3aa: CASSSMQGTTPRDEQFF

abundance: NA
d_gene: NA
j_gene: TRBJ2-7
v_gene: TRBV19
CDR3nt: TGTGCCAGTAGTATAGATCGGGGGATCTCCTACGAGCAGTACTTC
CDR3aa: CASSIDRGISYEQYF

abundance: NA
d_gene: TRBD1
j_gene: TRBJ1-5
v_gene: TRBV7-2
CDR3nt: TGTGCCAGCAGCTTAGGGGACAGAAGAGGTCAGCCCCAGCATTTT
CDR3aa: CASSLGDRRGQPQHF

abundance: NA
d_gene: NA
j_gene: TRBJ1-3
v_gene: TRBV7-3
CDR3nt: TGTGCCAGCAGCCAAACGGGGGGCTCTGGAAACACCATATATTTT
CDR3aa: CASSQTGGSGNTIYF

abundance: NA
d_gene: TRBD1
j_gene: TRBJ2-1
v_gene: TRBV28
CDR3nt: TGTGCCAGCGCGACAGGGGTCTGGGATGAGCAGTTCTTC
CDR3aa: CASATGVWDEQFF

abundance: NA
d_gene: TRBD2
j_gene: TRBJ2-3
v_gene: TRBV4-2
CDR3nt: TGTGCCAGCAGCCAAGAGGGTCCCGGGACTAGCGGGAGGGGCCTCACAGATACGCAGTATTTT
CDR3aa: CASSQEGPGTSGRGLTDTQYF

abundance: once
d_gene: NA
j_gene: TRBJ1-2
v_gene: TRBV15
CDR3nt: TGTGCCACCAGCAGAGGGGCCGGGACACAGTATGGCTACACCTTC
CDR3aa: CATSRGAGTQYGYTF

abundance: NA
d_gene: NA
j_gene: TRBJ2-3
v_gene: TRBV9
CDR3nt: TGTGCCAGCAACCCAACTAGCACAGATACGCAGTATTTT
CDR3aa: CASNPTSTDTQYF

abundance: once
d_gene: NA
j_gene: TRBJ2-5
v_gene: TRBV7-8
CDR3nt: TGTGCCAGCAGCTTAGAAAAGGGGTATCAAGAGACCCAGTACTTC
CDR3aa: CASSLEKGYQETQYF

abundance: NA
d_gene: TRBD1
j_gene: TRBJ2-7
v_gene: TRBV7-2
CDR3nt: TGTGCCAGCAGCCTAGGACAGGGGCACGAGCAGTACTTC
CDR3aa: CASSLGQGHEQYF

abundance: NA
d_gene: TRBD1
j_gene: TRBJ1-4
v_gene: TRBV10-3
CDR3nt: TGTGCCATCAGTGAGGGACAGGGTTATGAAAAACTGTTTTTT
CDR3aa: CAISEGQGYEKLFF

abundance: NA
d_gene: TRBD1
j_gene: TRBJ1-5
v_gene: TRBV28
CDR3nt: TGTGCCAGCAGTTTCGACAGGGTTAGCAATCAGCCCCAGCATTTT
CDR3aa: CASSFDRVSNQPQHF

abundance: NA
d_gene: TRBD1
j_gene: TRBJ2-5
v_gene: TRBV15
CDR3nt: TGTGCCACCAGCAGGACCAGGGGGCAAGAGACCCAGTACTTC
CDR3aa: CATSRTRGQETQYF

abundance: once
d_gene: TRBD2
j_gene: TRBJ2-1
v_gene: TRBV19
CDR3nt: TGTGCCAGTAGTATCGACGCCCCGGGGGGCTACAATGAGCAGTTCTTC
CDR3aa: CASSIDAPGGYNEQFF

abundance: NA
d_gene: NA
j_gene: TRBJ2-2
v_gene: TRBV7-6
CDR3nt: TGTGCCAGCAGCTTAGAGGGACTTTACACCGGGGAGCTGTTTTTT
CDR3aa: CASSLEGLYTGELFF

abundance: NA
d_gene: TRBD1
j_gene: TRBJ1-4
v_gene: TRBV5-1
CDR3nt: TGCGCCAGCAGCCCCGGACAGGGTGGGACTAATGAAAAACTGTTTTTT
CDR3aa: CASSPGQGGTNEKLFF